There are a few counts of the clone carrying this T cell receptor (beta chain). This sample is drawn from a study of blood T cells in healthy people across ages. Study-wide background: Capturing about one barcoded beta molecule per two T cells was achieved by template switching.

The ends lost 4 bases at V and 1 base at J; junction bases unmatched: 14. This CDR3 region has 19 residues. Germline V gives CDR1 SGHNT, CDR2 YYREEE (reference sequence). The study recruited healthy Caucasian donors from Russia who were aged about 6 to 100. Through a sample-barcoded 5' primer and a J-beta primer mix, a second PCR was run for about 6 to 12 cycles. A template-switch adaptor that had 12 random nucleotides put a tag on each cDNA molecule. Sequencing yielded, for each sample, at least 3 million paired-end reads carrying CDR3. One entry per CDR3 protein results from TCRdb running MiXCR on the 5' RACE reads. The sample records approximately 900,000 distinct CDR3 sequences, approximately 32% being singletons. These same data were also listed under a study on T cells of mothers and their children.

The V gene is TRBV5-4, the J gene TRBJ2-2; TRBD1 matches at 9 bases. This clonotype was sampled from a woman aged 35 to 49 in good health. Sequenced: blood. CDR3 in amino acids: CASSQPEYGTGQNTGELFF. In DNA, the CDR3 is TGTGCCAGCAGCCAGCCGGAATATGGGACAGGGCAGAACACCGGGGAGCTGTTTTTT.